This T cell receptor beta chain was captured by sequencing in a study of shared T cell receptors in the human thymus. This CDR3 is built from 14 residues. Germline CDR1 and CDR2: SGDLS and YYNGEE. V shed 4 bases and J shed 9 bases, with 17 bases lying between them. Some clones are missing from TCRdb's copy, which holds only in-frame ones; the method was immunoSEQ multiplex PCR. Here the sample spans hundreds of thousands of clones, around 78% being singletons. This clone appeared a single time. The same data also went into a second study, on human thymus T cells. From that study: It was from resections taken during corrective heart surgery that the thymus tissue came. Gene usage for V and J segments appeared biased in thymic and blood repertoires.

The receptor comes from a boy under two years old with a congenital heart defect. The rearrangement links TRBV9 to TRBJ2-1; a weak D match, TRBD2 (6 bases). The sample was thymocytes. The CDR3 nucleotides are TGTGCCAGCAGCCCCACTCCGGACGGGGGTGAGCAGTTCTTC. This translates into CASSPTPDGGEQFF.